Listed below are T cell receptor beta chains from one sample, sequenced in a study of cytotoxic CD8 clonotypes in ibrutinib-treated CLL. Profiling relied on immunoSEQ multiplex PCR, and the TCRdb table lists in-frame clones only, not all of them. The sample holds 30,000 or so clones, roughly 59% seen once. The sample here was PBMCs, taken before ibrutinib treatment. The source is a human donor with chronic lymphocytic leukemia. CDR3s include the opening cysteine and the closing phenylalanine or tryptophan. Fields, in order: clone size, D gene, J gene, V gene, CDR3 protein, CDR3 DNA. D genes are given only for firm matches. Size tells how often a clone was seen (once, few, many) or the class of an expanded clone, and some rows leave it out.

few,TRBD2,TRBJ2-7,TRBV6-5,CASRGLAGSPSYF,TGTGCCAGCAGGGGACTAGCGGGCTCCCCGTCGTACTTC
NA,NA,TRBJ1-1,TRBV7-9,CASSARLINTEAFF,TGTGCCAGCAGCGCCCGGCTGATCAACACTGAAGCTTTCTTT
few,NA,TRBJ2-3,TRBV7-6,CASSLALGDTQYF,TGTGCCAGCAGCTTAGCGCTTGGAGATACGCAGTATTTT
NA,NA,TRBJ2-3,TRBV6-4,CASSDLGSGRDTQYF,TGTGCCAGCAGTGACTTGGGTTCAGGTAGGGATACGCAGTATTTT
few,TRBD1,TRBJ1-6,TRBV10-2,CASRRTGDDPPLHF,TGCGCCAGCAGACGGACAGGGGATGATCCACCCCTCCACTTT
NA,TRBD2,TRBJ2-7,TRBV4-1,CASSQDPVTSEVYEQYF,TGCGCCAGCAGCCAAGATCCGGTGACTAGCGAGGTTTACGAGCAGTACTTC
NA,NA,TRBJ1-1,TRBV2,CASSVGLNTEAFF,TGTGCCAGCAGTGTGGGGCTCAACACTGAAGCTTTCTTT
NA,NA,TRBJ1-2,TRBV4-1,CASSQDGGGSYYGYTF,TGCGCCAGCAGCCAAGATGGCGGGGGATCGTATTATGGCTACACCTTC
once,NA,TRBJ1-5,TRBV9,CASSPDSYSNQPQHF,TGTGCCAGCAGCCCGGACAGCTATAGCAATCAGCCCCAGCATTTT
medium-sized,NA,TRBJ1-1,TRBV6-5,CASSYSSPNTRAFF,TGTGCCAGCAGTTACTCGAGTCCAAATACTCGGGCTTTCTTT
once,TRBD1,TRBJ2-7,TRBV4-3,CASSLFSGGQGVYEQYF,TGCGCCAGCAGCCTCTTCAGTGGCGGACAGGGTGTATACGAGCAGTACTTC